This paragraph covers one T cell receptor beta chain sequence. Per the germline V gene, CDR1 is LGHNT and CDR2 is FRNRAP. CDR3 length: 15 residues. V lost 4 bases and J lost 1; bases outside the gene matches: 4. This record comes from a study of blood T cell repertoires in COVID-19. Original processing methods: Counts of nucleated cells, estimated from reference gene primer amplification, were obtained. Produced via immunoSEQ multiplex PCR; TCRdb's table is partial and in-frame only. Clone size and V and J calls were adopted from that table, with D and trimming inferred from the DNA. The sample records 150,000 to 200,000 clones, approximately 90% being singletons.

The chain joins TRBV12-5 to TRBJ1-5; 7 bases are a match to TRBD1. The source material was peripheral blood. The receptor was derived from a man in his fifties or sixties with active or convalescent COVID-19. CDR3 amino acids: CASGSGQASNQPQHF. As DNA, the CDR3 is TGTGCTAGTGGTTCAGGACAGGCGAGCAATCAGCCCCAGCATTTT. The whole variable domain, remainder taken from reference TRBV12-5 and TRBJ1-5, is DARVTQTPRHKVTEMGQEVTMRCQPILGHNTVFWYRQTMMQGLELLAYFRNRAPLDDSGMPKDRFSAEMPDATLATLKIQPSEPRDSAVYFCASGSGQASNQPQHFGDGTRLSIL.